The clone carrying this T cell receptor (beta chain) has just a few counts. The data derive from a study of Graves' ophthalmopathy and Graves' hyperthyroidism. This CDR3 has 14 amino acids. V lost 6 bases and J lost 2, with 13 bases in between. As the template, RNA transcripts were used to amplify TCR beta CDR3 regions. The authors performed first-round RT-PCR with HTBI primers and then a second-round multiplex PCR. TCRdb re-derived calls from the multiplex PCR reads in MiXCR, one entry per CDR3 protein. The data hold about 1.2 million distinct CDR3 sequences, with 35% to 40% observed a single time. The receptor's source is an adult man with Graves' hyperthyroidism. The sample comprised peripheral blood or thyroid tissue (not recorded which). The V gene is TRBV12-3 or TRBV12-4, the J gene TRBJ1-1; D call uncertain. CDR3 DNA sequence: TGTGCCAGCAGGATCGACGGGCAAAACACTGAAGCTTTCTTT. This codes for CASRIDGQNTEAFF.